This is a list of T cell receptor beta chains from one sample in a study of cytomegalovirus exposure and HLA in healthy donors. Method: immunoSEQ multiplex PCR; TCRdb's copy keeps in-frame clones and lacks some. This table has approximately 140,000 clones, around 79% appearing once. Sequencing was done on a sample of PBMCs. All receptors derive from a female donor in good health and CMV-seronegative. The CDR3 runs from the conserved cysteine through the conserved F or W.

V	J	CDR3
TRBV5-6	TRBJ2-1	CASSHWGLAGRTQFF
TRBV2	TRBJ2-7	CASSSQGSYEQYF
TRBV6-5	TRBJ2-7	CASSYSIYEQYF
TRBV7-9	TRBJ2-2	CASSYSGFTGGNTGELFF
TRBV5-6	TRBJ2-3	CASSFRFGGYLTDTQYF
TRBV6-6	TRBJ2-7	CASSYGGRVWDEQYF
TRBV19	TRBJ2-1	CASSSGVAGVEEQFF
TRBV6-6	TRBJ1-1	CASIPGQNTEAFF
TRBV19	TRBJ1-4	CASSMYRVNEKLFF
TRBV5-4	TRBJ2-3	CASSSLVRSTDTQYF
TRBV4-1	TRBJ2-5	CASSQWEGMDRMGETQYF
TRBV6-1	TRBJ1-1	CASIGRANTEAFF
TRBV5-1	TRBJ1-3	CASSLETGGLFGNTIYF
TRBV7-9	TRBJ1-1	CASSRRTVNTEAFF
TRBV4-1	TRBJ2-3	CASSRLELAGHTDTQYF
TRBV28	TRBJ1-5	CASRLTARRVQPQHF
TRBV11-3	TRBJ2-1	CASSLRGTSYNEQFF
TRBV4-3	TRBJ2-3	CASSQNQFGQGRTDTQYF
TRBV29-1	TRBJ2-1	CSVGASGDEQFF
TRBV30	TRBJ2-6	CAWSTGSGANVLTF
TRBV5-4	TRBJ2-3	CASGLLGAGRTDTQYF
TRBV2	TRBJ2-3	CASNLATDTQYF
TRBV9	TRBJ2-5	CASSGGGVTTQYF
TRBV7-8	TRBJ1-2	CASTAVEGGGYTF
TRBV18	TRBJ1-1	CASSQSGTHNTEAFF
TRBV7-2	TRBJ2-7	CASSFRGFGEQYF
TRBV6-1	TRBJ2-1	CASSYRDYNEQFF
TRBV5-6	TRBJ2-2	CASSLGRANTGELFF
TRBV19	TRBJ2-5	CASSMAASGSVETQYF
TRBV27	TRBJ1-6	CASSTSGGSSYNSPLHF
TRBV7-2	TRBJ2-1	CASSLVTSRGEQFF
TRBV20-1	TRBJ1-2	CSSTANYGYTF
TRBV9	TRBJ1-4	CASSGNSEKLFF
TRBV30	TRBJ1-6	CAWTPTTGWGSPLHF
TRBV5-5	TRBJ2-7	CASSRPPPGTREQYF